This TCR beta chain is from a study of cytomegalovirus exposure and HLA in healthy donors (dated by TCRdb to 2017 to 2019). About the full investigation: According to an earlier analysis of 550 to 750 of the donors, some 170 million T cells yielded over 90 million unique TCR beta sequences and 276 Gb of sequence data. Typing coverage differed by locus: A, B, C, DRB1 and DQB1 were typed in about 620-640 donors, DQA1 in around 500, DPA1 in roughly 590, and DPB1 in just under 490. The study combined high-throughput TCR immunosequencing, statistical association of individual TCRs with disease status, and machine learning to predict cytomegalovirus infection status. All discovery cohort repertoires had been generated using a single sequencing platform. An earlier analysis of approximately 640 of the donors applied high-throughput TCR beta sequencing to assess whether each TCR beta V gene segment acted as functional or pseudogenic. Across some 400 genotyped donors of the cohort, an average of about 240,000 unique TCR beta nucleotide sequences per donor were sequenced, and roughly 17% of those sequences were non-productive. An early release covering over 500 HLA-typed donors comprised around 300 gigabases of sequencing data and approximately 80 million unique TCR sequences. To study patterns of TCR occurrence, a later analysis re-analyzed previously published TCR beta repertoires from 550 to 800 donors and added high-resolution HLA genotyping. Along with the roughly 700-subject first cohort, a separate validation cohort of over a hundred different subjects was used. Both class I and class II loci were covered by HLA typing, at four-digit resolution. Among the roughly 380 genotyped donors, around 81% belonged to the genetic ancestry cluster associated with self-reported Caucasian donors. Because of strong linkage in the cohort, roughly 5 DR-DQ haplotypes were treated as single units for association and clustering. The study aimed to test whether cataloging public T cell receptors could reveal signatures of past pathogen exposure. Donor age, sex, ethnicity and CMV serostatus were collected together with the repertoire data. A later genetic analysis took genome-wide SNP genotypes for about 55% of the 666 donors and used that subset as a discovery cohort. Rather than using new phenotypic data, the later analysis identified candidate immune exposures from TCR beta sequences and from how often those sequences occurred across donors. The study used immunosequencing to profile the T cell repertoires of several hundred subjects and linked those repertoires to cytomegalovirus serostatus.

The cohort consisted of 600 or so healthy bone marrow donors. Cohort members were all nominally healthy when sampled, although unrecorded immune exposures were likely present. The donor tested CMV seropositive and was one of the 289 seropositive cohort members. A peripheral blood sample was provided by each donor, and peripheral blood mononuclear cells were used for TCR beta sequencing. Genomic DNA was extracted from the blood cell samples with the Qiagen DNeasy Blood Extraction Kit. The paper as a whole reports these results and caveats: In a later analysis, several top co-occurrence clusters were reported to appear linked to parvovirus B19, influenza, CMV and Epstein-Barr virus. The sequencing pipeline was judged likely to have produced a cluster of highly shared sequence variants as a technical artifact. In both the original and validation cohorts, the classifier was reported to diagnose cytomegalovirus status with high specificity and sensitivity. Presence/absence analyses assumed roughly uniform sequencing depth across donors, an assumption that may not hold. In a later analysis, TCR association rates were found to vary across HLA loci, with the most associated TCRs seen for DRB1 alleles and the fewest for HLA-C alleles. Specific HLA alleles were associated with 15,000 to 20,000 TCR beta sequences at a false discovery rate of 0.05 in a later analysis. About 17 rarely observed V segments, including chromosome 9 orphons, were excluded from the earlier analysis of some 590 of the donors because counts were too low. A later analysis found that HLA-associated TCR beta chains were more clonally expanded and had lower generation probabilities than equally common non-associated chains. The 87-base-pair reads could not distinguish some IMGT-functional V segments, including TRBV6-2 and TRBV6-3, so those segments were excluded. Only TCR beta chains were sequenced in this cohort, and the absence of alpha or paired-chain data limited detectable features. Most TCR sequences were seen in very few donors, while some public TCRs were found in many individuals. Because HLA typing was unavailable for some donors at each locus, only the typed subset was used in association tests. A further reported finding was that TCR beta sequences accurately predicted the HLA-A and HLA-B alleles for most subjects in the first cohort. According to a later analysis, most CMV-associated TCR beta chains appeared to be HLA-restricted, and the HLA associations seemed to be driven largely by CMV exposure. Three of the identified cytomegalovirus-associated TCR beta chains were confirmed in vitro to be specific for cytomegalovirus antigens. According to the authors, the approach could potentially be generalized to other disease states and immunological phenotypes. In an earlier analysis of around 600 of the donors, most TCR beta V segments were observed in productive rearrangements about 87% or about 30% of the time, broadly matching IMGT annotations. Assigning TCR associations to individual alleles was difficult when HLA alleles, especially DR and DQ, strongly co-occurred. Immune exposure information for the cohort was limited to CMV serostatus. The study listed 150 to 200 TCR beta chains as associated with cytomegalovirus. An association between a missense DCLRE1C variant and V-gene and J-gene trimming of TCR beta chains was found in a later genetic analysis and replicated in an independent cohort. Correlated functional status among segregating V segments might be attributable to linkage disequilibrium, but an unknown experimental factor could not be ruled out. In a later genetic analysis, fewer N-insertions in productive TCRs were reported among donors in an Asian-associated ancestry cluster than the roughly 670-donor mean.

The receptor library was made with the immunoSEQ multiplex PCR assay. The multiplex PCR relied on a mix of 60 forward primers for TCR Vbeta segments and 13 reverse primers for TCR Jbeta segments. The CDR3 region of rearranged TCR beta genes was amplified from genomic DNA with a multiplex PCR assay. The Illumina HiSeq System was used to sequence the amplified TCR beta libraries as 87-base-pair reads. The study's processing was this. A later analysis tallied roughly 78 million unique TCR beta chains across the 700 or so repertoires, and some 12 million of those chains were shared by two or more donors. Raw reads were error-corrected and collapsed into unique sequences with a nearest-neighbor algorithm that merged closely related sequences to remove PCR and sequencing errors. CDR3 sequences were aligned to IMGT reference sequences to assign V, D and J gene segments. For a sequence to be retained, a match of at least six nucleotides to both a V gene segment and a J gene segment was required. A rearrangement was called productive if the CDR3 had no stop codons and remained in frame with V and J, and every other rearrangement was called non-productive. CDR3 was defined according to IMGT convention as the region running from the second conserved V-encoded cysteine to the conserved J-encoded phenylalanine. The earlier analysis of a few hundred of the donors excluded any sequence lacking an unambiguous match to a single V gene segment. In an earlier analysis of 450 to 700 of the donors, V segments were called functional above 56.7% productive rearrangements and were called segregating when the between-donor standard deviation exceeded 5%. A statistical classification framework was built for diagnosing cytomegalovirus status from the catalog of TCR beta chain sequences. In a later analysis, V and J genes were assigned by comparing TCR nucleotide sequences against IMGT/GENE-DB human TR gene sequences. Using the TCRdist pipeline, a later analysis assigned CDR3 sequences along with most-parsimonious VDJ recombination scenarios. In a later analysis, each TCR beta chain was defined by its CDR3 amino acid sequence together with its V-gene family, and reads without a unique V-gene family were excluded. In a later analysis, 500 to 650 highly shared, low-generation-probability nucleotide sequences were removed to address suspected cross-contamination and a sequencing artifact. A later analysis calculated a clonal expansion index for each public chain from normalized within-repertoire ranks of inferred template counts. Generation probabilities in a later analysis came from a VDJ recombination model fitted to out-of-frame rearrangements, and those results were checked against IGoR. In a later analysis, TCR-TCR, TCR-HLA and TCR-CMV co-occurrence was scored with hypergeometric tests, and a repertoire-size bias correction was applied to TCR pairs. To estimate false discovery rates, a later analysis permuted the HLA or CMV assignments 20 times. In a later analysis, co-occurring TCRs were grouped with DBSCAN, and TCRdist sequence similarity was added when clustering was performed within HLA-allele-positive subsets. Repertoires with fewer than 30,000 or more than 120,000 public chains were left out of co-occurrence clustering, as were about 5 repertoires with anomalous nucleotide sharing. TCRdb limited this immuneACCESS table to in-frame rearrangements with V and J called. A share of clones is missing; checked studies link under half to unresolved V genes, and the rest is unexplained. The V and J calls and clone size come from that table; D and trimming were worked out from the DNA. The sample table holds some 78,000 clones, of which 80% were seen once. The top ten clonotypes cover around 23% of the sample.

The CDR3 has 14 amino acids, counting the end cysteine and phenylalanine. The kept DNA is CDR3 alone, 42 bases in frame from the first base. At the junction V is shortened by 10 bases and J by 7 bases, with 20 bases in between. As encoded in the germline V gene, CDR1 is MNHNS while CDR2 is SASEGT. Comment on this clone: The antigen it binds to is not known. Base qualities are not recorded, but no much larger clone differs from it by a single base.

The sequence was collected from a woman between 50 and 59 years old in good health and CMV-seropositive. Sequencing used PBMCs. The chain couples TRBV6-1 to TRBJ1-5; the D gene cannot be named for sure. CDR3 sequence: CAIRPREMGQPQHF. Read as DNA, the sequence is TGTGCCATTCGTCCTCGGGAGATGGGGCAGCCCCAGCATTTT.